Shown below are 7 T cell receptor beta chains from a single sample sequenced in a study of shared clonotypes between healthy human individuals. TCRdb's copy holds only in-frame clones and misses some; the assay was immunoSEQ multiplex PCR. There are 2 million to 2.5 million clones in the sample; roughly 96% occur only once, and 0.13% lies in the top ten. Sequences were obtained from naive CD4+ T cells sorted from blood. Regarding subset: CD45RA+ positively selected. The receptors originated from a man younger than 30 in good health.

Points on this clone: This sample includes further DNA sequences coding for the same CDR3. The gene calls are TRBV18 and TRBJ1-1, with D unresolved. Germline CDR1 reads KGHSH; CDR2 reads LQKENI. V lost 0 bases to trimming and J lost 4 bases, with 6 bases between them. CDR3 size: 13 residues. CDR3 amino acids: CASSPPGSTEAFF. CDR3 DNA sequence: TGTGCCAGCTCACCACCCGGGAGCACTGAAGCTTTCTTT.

A remark on this clone: The same CDR3 arises from other DNA sequences in this sample as well. The chain uses TRBV5-1 and TRBJ1-2, with D perhaps matching TRBD1 (5 bases). The length of the CDR3 is 13 residues. Germline CDR1 is SGHRS and CDR2 is YFSETQ. V lost 4 bases, J lost 1 base, and 8 bases lay in between. CDR3 protein: CASSDDSNYGYTF. CDR3 DNA sequence: TGCGCCAGCAGCGACGACAGTAACTATGGCTACACCTTC.

Points on this clone: This same CDR3 is encoded by further DNA sequences in the sample. The rearrangement uses TRBV18 and TRBJ2-5; maybe TRBD2 (6 bases). Trimming cost V 0 bases and J 1 base, with 9 bases left between them. The CDR3 runs to 15 residues. Germline V gene sequence: CDR1 KGHSH, CDR2 LQKENI. The CDR3 region has the DNA TGTGCCAGCTCACCACCGGCGGGGCCCCAAGAGACCCAGTACTTC. Residues: CASSPPAGPQETQYF.

The chain is built from TRBV6-1 and TRBJ2-7; no definite D call. Trimming left V 6 bases short and J 2 bases short, with 14 bases between. The CDR3 consists of 14 residues. Germline values: CDR1 MNHNS, CDR2 SASEGT. The CDR3 is CASSLEGFPYEQYF. CDR3 coding DNA: TGTGCCAGCAGCCTCGAAGGCTTCCCCTACGAGCAGTACTTC.

The rearrangement links TRBV27 to TRBJ2-6; the match to TRBD1 covers 10 bases. Germline V gene sequence: CDR1 MNHEY, CDR2 SMNVEV (reference sequence). The CDR3 has 17 amino acids. Trimming at V came to 6 bases and at J to 1 base, leaving 6 bases not matched to a gene. CDR3 in DNA: TGTGCCAGCAGACTCCGGGACAGGGGATCTGGGGCCAACGTCCTGACTTTC. As protein: CASRLRDRGSGANVLTF.

The rearrangement joins TRBV28 to TRBJ2-7; D gene ambiguous. With 6 bases removed from V and 1 base from J, the gap between germline ends came to 13 bases. Germline values: CDR1 MDHEN, CDR2 SYDVKM. The CDR3 sequence is 14 residues long. As DNA, the CDR3 is TGTGCCAGCAGCCCCCAAATTGGTTCCTACGAGCAGTACTTC. Protein product: CASSPQIGSYEQYF.

This chain connects TRBV6-5 to TRBJ2-5; D is uncertain. The germline CDR1 and CDR2 sequences are MNHEY and SVGAGI. The CDR3 extends over 16 amino acids. Trimming took 0 bases from V and 5 from J, leaving 16 bases between them. DNA for the CDR3: TGTGCCAGCAGTTACTCGATAGGTCAAGGGATGGAGACCCAGTACTTC. As protein: CASSYSIGQGMETQYF.